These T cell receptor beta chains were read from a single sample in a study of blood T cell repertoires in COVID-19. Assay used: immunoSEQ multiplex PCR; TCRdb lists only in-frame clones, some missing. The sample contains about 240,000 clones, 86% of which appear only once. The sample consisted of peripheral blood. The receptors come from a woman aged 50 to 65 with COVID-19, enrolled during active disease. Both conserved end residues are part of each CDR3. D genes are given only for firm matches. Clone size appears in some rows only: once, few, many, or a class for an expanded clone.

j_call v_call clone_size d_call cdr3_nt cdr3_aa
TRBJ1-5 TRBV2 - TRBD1 TGTGCCAGCAGTTTAGGACAGGTGAACAATCAGCCCCAGCATTTT CASSLGQVNNQPQHF
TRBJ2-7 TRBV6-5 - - TGTGCCACCCGTCGGGATAGCAACGAGCAGTACTTC CATRRDSNEQYF
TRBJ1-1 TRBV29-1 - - TGCAGCGTTCAGGGTTTTAGTACTGAAGCTTTCTTT CSVQGFSTEAFF
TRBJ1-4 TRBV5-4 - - TGTGCCAGCAGCCAAGACAGGACGAGGGAAAAACTGTTTTTT CASSQDRTREKLFF
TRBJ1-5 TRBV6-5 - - TGTGCCAGCAGTTACGGGCAGGATTTGAAGCCCCAGCATTTT CASSYGQDLKPQHF
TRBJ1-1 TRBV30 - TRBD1 TGTGCCTGGTGCCGGGACAGGGAGAACACTGAAGCTTTCTTT CAWCRDRENTEAFF
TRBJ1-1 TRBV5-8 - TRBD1 TGTGCCAGCAGCATCAGGGACAGGGGGCTTAGGAACACTGAAGCTTTCTTT CASSIRDRGLRNTEAFF
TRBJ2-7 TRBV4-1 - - TGCGCCAGCAGCCACCCCTACGACGAGCAGTACTTC CASSHPYDEQYF
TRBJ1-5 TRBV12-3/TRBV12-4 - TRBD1 TGTGCCAGCAGTTTAAGACAGGGAAAGCCCCAGCATTTT CASSLRQGKPQHF
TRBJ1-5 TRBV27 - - TGTGCCAGCAGTTTTCAGGGGCCCAATCAGCCCCAGCATTTT CASSFQGPNQPQHF
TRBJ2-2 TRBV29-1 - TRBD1 TGCAGCGTGAAGGGACAGAAGAACACCGGGGAGCTGTTTTTT CSVKGQKNTGELFF
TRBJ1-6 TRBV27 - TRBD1 TGTGCCAGCAGTTCGCGACCCCCGGGACAGGCTAATTCACCCCTCCACTTT CASSSRPPGQANSPLHF
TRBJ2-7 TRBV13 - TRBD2 TGTGCCAGCAGCTCTCGAGCGGGGGAGCAGTACTTC CASSSRAGEQYF
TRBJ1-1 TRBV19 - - TGTGCCAGTAGTATAGACAGTATGAACACTGAAGCTTTCTTT CASSIDSMNTEAFF
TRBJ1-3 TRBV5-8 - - TGTGCCAGCAGCTTGTGGGCAGCCACTGGAAACACCATATATTTT CASSLWAATGNTIYF
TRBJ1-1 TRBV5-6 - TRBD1 TGTGCCAGCAGCGCATGGACAGGGGGAATAAAGAACACTGAAGCTTTCTTT CASSAWTGGIKNTEAFF
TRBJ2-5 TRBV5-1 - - TGCGCCAGCAGCGATCTACAAGAGACCCAGTACTTC CASSDLQETQYF
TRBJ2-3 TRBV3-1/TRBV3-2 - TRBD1 TGTGCCAGCAGCCTCCGCGGGACAGGGAGAGGAGATACGCAGTATTTT CASSLRGTGRGDTQYF
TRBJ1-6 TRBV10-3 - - TGTGCCTCTACCGACAGGCTTCCGAGCTCCTATAATTCACCCCTCCACTTT CASTDRLPSSYNSPLHF
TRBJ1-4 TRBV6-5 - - TGTGCCACCTCCGGGGCACGAGCGGGAAAACTGTTTTTT CATSGARAGKLFF
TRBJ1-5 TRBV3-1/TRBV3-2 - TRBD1 TGTGCCAGCAGCCAAGCGACAGGGCGGGGACAGCCCCAGCATTTT CASSQATGRGQPQHF
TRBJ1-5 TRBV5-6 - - TGTGCCAGCAGCTTGTTCGGGACACCTGTTAATGGGCATTTT CASSLFGTPVNGHF
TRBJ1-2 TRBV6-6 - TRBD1 TGTGCCAGCAGTCCCACCGGGACAGCCCTGGGAGCTAACTATGGCTACACCTTC CASSPTGTALGANYGYTF
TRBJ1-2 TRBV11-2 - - TGTGCCAGCAGCTCTAAATTGGGGGGGCTTGGCTACACCTTC CASSSKLGGLGYTF
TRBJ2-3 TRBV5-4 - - TGTGCCAGCAGCACGGGAGGGGGCTCAGATACGCAGTATTTT CASSTGGGSDTQYF
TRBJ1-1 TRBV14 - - TGTGCCAGCAGCCAAGATGGGGCCAGGTCGAACGCTTTCTTT CASSQDGARSNAFF
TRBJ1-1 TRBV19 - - TGTGCCAGTAGCCAAGACTCTTTGAACACTGAAGCTTTCTTT CASSQDSLNTEAFF
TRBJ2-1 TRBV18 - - TGTGCCAGCTCACCGGGGACTTACAATGAGCAGTTCTTC CASSPGTYNEQFF
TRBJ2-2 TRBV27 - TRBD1 TGTGCCAGCACCCAATCGCTCGGGGACAGGTCGGACACCGGGGAGCTGTTTTTT CASTQSLGDRSDTGELFF
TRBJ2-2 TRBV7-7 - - TGTGCCAGCGGCGCGGGGGCCGCGAACACCGGGGAGCTGTTTTTT CASGAGAANTGELFF
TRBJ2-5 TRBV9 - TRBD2 TGTGCCAGCAGCGTAGGATCGGGCGGGGGGACGGAGACCCAGTACTTC CASSVGSGGGTETQYF
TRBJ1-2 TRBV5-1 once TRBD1 TGCGCCAGCAGCCCTACCCTGGGGACAGGGCTCGGCTACACCTTC CASSPTLGTGLGYTF
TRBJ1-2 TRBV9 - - TGTGCCAGCAGCGTAATGGGAGGGGTTGGCGGCTACACCTTC CASSVMGGVGGYTF
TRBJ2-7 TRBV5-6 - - TGTGCCAGCAGCTTGGAGAGGAGGGGAAAGGAGCAGTACTTC CASSLERRGKEQYF
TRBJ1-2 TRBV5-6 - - TGTGCCAGCAGCTTCCCGGGAGGGATGGATGGCTACACCTTC CASSFPGGMDGYTF
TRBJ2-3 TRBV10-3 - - TGTGCCATCAGTGCCACGACGGACTCTTATACGCAGTATTTT CAISATTDSYTQYF
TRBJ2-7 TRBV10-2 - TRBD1 TGCGCCAGCAGGACAAGACAGGGAACTGCGGAAGAGCAGTACTTC CASRTRQGTAEEQYF
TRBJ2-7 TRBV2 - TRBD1 TGTGCCAGCAGTGACAGGGGGCCCAACGAGCAGTACTTC CASSDRGPNEQYF
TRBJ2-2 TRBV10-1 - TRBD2 TGCGCCAGCCTCCCCGGGACTAGCGGGGGGGCCTGGACCGGGGAGCTGTTTTTT CASLPGTSGGAWTGELFF
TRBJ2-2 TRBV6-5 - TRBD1 TGTGCCAGCTGCCAGGGGGCGGCCGGGGAGCTGTTTTTT CASCQGAAGELFF
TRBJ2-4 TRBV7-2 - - TGTGCCAGCAGCTTAGGTCCGAGCCGGGTCCTAGCCAAAAACATTCAGTACTTC CASSLGPSRVLAKNIQYF
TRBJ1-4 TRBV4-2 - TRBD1 TGTGCCAGCAGCCAAGGGACAGGGGCCCGCCTCAGGGGAGCTGAAAAACTGTTTTTT CASSQGTGARLRGAEKLFF
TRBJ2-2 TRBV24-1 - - TGTGCCACCAGTGTAAGTCAGGGCCCAACCGGGGAGCTGTTTTTT CATSVSQGPTGELFF
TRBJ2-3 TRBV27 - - TGTGCCAGCAGTCCCCGCTTGTTTAGCGGCGACACAGATACGCAGTATTTT CASSPRLFSGDTDTQYF
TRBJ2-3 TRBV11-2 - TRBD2 TGTGCCAGCAGCTTACCCACTAGCGGGGGTGACTCCTTCACAGATACGCAGTATTTT CASSLPTSGGDSFTDTQYF
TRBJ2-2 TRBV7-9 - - TGTGCCAGCAAGGACTCCCTGTCCGGGGAGCTGTTTTTT CASKDSLSGELFF
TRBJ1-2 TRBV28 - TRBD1 TGTGCCAGCAGTAAGACAGGGGTTAGTTATGGCTACACCTTC CASSKTGVSYGYTF
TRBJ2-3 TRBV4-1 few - TGCGCCAGCAGCCTCAGGGGACCGCCCCTTGGCACAGATACGCAGTATTTT CASSLRGPPLGTDTQYF
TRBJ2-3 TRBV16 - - TGTGCCAGCAGCCAATGGGCGGACAGTTACACAGATACGCAGTATTTT CASSQWADSYTDTQYF
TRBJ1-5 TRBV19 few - TGTGCCAGTAGTAGGCAGGGTCTCGGTCAGCCCCAGCATTTT CASSRQGLGQPQHF
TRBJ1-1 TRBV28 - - TGTGCCAGCAGTTTATTGGGGGCCTGGAAAGCTTTCTTT CASSLLGAWKAFF
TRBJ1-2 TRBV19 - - TGTGCCAGTAGTCCCAAGGACAGTTATGGCTACACCTTC CASSPKDSYGYTF
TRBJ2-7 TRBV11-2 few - TGTGCCAGCAGCTTGGAGGTCACAGGGCACGAGCAGTACTTC CASSLEVTGHEQYF